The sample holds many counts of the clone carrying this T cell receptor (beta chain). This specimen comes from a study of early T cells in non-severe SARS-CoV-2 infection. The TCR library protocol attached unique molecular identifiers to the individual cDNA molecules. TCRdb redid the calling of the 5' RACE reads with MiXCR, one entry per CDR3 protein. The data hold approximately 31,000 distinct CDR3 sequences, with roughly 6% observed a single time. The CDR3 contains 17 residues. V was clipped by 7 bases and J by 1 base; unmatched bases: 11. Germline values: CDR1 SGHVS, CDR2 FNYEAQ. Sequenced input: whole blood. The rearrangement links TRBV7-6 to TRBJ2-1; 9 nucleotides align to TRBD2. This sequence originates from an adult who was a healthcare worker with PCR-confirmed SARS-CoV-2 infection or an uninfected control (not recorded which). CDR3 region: CASTMEASGASYNEQFF. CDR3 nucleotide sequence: TGTGCCAGCACTATGGAGGCTAGCGGGGCTTCCTACAATGAGCAGTTCTTC. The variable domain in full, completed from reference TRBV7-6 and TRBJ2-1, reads GAGVSQSPRYKVTKRGQDVALRCDPISGHVSLYWYRQALGQGPEFLTYFNYEAQQDKSGLPNDRFSAERPEGSISTLTIQRTEQRDSAMYRCASTMEASGASYNEQFFGPGTRLTVL.